Listed below are T cell receptor beta chains from one sample, sequenced in a study of monozygotic twins with inflammatory bowel disease. TCRdb reworked the 5' RACE reads into one entry per CDR3 protein, no DNA. The sample table includes some 200,000 distinct CDR3 sequences. Specimen: blood. These receptors came from a human donor with ulcerative colitis or Crohn's disease, or a healthy co-twin of an affected twin (not recorded which). Each CDR3 is given with its conserved first and last residue. The order of the fields is V gene, J gene, CDR3 protein.

V: TRBV27; J: TRBJ1-4; CDR3: CASSPRVGTALGEKLFF
V: TRBV12-3/TRBV12-4; J: TRBJ2-5; CDR3: CASSFGLRETQYF
V: TRBV20-1; J: TRBJ2-7; CDR3: CSASGAGQATYEQYF
V: TRBV9; J: TRBJ2-3; CDR3: CASSVGLAGAHTDTQYF
V: TRBV7-9; J: TRBJ2-2; CDR3: CASSSLVYGELFF
V: TRBV6-2/TRBV6-3; J: TRBJ1-1; CDR3: CASSYAGYGTEAFF
V: TRBV5-1; J: TRBJ2-1; CDR3: CASSPYPPPSYNEQFF
V: TRBV29-1; J: TRBJ1-1; CDR3: CSVEVPNRNTEAFF
V: TRBV3-1; J: TRBJ2-5; CDR3: CASSRLAGGSETQYF
V: TRBV7-2; J: TRBJ2-6; CDR3: CASSLAQGSGANVLTF
V: TRBV5-6; J: TRBJ2-4; CDR3: CASSRYRDLAKNMQYF
V: TRBV5-4; J: TRBJ2-7; CDR3: CASSLVEGQAQYF
V: TRBV29-1; J: TRBJ2-2; CDR3: CSVETGNTGELFF
V: TRBV5-1; J: TRBJ2-3; CDR3: CASSSGLAGDTDTQYF
V: TRBV5-5; J: TRBJ2-5; CDR3: CASSFTGETQYF
V: TRBV7-6; J: TRBJ2-3; CDR3: CASSPDRGHGDTQYF
V: TRBV15; J: TRBJ2-2; CDR3: CATSRDGAGELFF
V: TRBV3-1; J: TRBJ1-5; CDR3: CASSQGGGGGQPQHF
V: TRBV5-1; J: TRBJ1-1; CDR3: CASSLGTGLTEAFF
V: TRBV5-1; J: TRBJ2-3; CDR3: CASSWGSSTDTQYF
V: TRBV5-1; J: TRBJ2-2; CDR3: CASSYTDSFSRSTNTGELFF
V: TRBV12-3/TRBV12-4; J: TRBJ1-5; CDR3: CASTPGGLQPQHF
V: TRBV5-1; J: TRBJ2-1; CDR3: CASSLVTGTSGGGTYNEQFF
V: TRBV9; J: TRBJ2-3; CDR3: CASSVQGLTDTQYF